The T cell receptor (beta chain) under discussion was sequenced for a study of cytomegalovirus exposure and HLA in healthy donors. Germline assignment: CDR1 MNHNY and CDR2 SVGAGI (reference sequence). The CDR3 is 15 amino acids. Trimming cost V 4 bases and J 4 bases, with 13 bases left between them. PCR primers comprised 60 Vbeta and 13 Jbeta primers. The assay was immunoSEQ multiplex PCR, and TCRdb's table has in-frame clones only and misses some. The sample consists of tens of thousands of clones, roughly 80% of them appearing once. The sequenced material came from PBMCs. The receptor's source is a young man in good health and CMV-seronegative. This rearrangement joins TRBV6-6 to TRBJ1-4; a weak D match, TRBD1 (5 bases). The CDR3 coding sequence is TGTGCCAGCAGTTGGCCCGGGACTAATAATGAAAAACTGTTTTTT. It translates to CASSWPGTNNEKLFF.